These T cell receptor beta chains were read from a single sample in a study of metastatic and nonmetastatic thyroid tumors. TCRdb re-called the PCR reads through MiXCR. The sample carries some 31,000 clones, around 7% recorded once. The sequencing sample was made of blood. All receptors come from a female donor with papillary thyroid cancer or a benign thyroid nodule (not recorded which). Some clones in this sample may be carry-over from other donors' samples. The CDR3 runs from the conserved cysteine through the conserved F or W. D genes are given only for firm matches. The size entry gives once, few, many or a size class.

cdr3_aa: CASSSTGGRNQPQHF
cdr3_nt: TGTGCCAGCAGTTCCACAGGGGGCCGCAATCAGCCCCAGCATTTT
j_call: TRBJ1-5
v_call: TRBV6-1
d_call: TRBD1
clone_size: many

cdr3_aa: CASSLEQVNSPLHF
cdr3_nt: TGTGCCAGCAGCTTAGAGCAGGTTAATTCACCCCTCCACTTT
j_call: TRBJ1-6
v_call: TRBV7-9
d_call: NA
clone_size: many

cdr3_aa: CASSKPPLDVELFF
cdr3_nt: TGTGCCAGCAGTAAACCACCCCTAGATGTGGAGCTGTTTTTT
j_call: TRBJ2-2
v_call: TRBV6-1
d_call: NA
clone_size: many

cdr3_aa: CASSYSGLAGQRGELFF
cdr3_nt: TGTGCCAGCAGTTACTCGGGACTAGCGGGACAACGCGGGGAGCTGTTTTTT
j_call: TRBJ2-2
v_call: TRBV6-5
d_call: TRBD2
clone_size: many

cdr3_aa: CASSEIGTGSVEAFF
cdr3_nt: TGTGCCAGCAGTGAAATCGGGACAGGTTCGGTTGAAGCTTTCTTT
j_call: TRBJ1-1
v_call: TRBV6-2/TRBV6-3
d_call: TRBD1
clone_size: many

cdr3_aa: CASSHPGLATDTQYF
cdr3_nt: TGCGCCAGCAGCCACCCGGGACTAGCAACAGATACGCAGTATTTT
j_call: TRBJ2-3
v_call: TRBV4-1
d_call: TRBD2
clone_size: many

cdr3_aa: CASSLMGEQFF
cdr3_nt: TGTGCCAGCAGCTTAATGGGTGAGCAGTTCTTC
j_call: TRBJ2-1
v_call: TRBV7-8
d_call: NA
clone_size: many

cdr3_aa: CASSPTDRVFSPDTQYF
cdr3_nt: TGTGCCAGCAGCCCGACAGACAGGGTGTTTTCCCCAGATACGCAGTATTTT
j_call: TRBJ2-3
v_call: TRBV6-2/TRBV6-3
d_call: TRBD1
clone_size: many

cdr3_aa: CSAKEGGGKYEQYF
cdr3_nt: TGCAGTGCAAAGGAGGGGGGGGGCAAATACGAGCAGTACTTC
j_call: TRBJ2-7
v_call: TRBV20-1
d_call: NA
clone_size: many

cdr3_aa: CASRYRGYSLTAIYF
cdr3_nt: TGTGCCAGCAGATACAGGGGGTACAGTCTCACGGCCATATATTTT
j_call: TRBJ1-3
v_call: TRBV6-1
d_call: TRBD1
clone_size: many